Sequencing of this TCR beta chain was carried out in a study of CD8+ T cells in alopecia areata. Investigators isolated RNA and reverse transcribed it into cDNA to act as the sequencing template. TCRdb's copy holds only in-frame clones and misses some; the assay was immunoSEQ multiplex PCR. In the table there are around 160,000 clones, approximately 45% of which are singletons. The CDR3 spans 14 residues. Germline assignment: CDR1 SGHTA and CDR2 FQGNSA. V was cut by 5 bases and J by 11 bases, with 21 bases left in between. This clonotype was obtained from a human donor with alopecia areata. The specimen was CD4+ T cells sorted from blood. The chain has TRBV7-2 and TRBJ1-2; D is undetermined. The CDR3 region is CASSQRRYQAQYTF. The CDR3 DNA follows: TGTGCCAGCAGCCAGAGGAGGTATCAAGCCCAGTACACCTTC.